The 16 T cell receptor beta chains given below trace back to one sample, sequenced in a study of beta chain features in type 1 diabetes. As every portion of the isolated RNA was reverse transcribed, the sequencing read expressed TCRB transcripts. TCRdb keeps only in-frame clones here, not all; method: immunoSEQ multiplex PCR. Of about 330,000 clones in the sample, approximately 10% were seen once. Sequencing was performed on naive CD4+ T cells from blood. These receptors all stem from a woman aged 25 to 39 in good health.

This clone was found a few times. This rearrangement joins TRBV7-2 to TRBJ1-2; 9 nucleotides line up with TRBD1. The length of the CDR3 is 14 residues. With V trimmed by 4 bases and J by 4 bases, 4 bases remained unmatched. Looked up from germline, CDR1 is SGHTA and CDR2 is FQGNSA. Written as DNA, the CDR3 is TGTGCCAGCAGCTCGGGACAGGGTGGCTATGGCTACACCTTC. Amino acids: CASSSGQGGYGYTF.

This chain links TRBV4-3 with TRBJ2-7; 13 nucleotides line up with TRBD2. This CDR3 region has 15 residues. V was pared by 8 bases and J by 3 bases, with 7 bases of the junction left unmatched. Germline V gives CDR1 LGHNA, CDR2 YSLEER. The CDR3 DNA is TGCGCCAGCGGACTAGCGGGAGATGGTGTCTACGAGCAGTACTTC. Translating gives CASGLAGDGVYEQYF.

This clone occurred a few times. The chain recombines TRBV5-1 with TRBJ2-3; 7 bases match TRBD2. CDR1 and CDR2 (germline): SGHRS, YFSETQ. The CDR3 length is 16 residues. V shed 2 bases, J shed 1 base, and the junction held 7 bases outside the gene matches. For the CDR3, the DNA is TGCGCCAGCAGCTTAGGACTAGAAGTGGGCACAGATACGCAGTATTTT. Translation gives CASSLGLEVGTDTQYF. Together with reference TRBV5-1 and TRBJ2-3, the CDR3 gives the full variable domain: KAGVTQTPRYLIKTRGQQVTLSCSPISGHRSVSWYQQTPGQGLQFLFEYFSETQRNKGNFPGRFSGRQFSNSRSEMNVSTLELGDSALYLCASSLGLEVGTDTQYFGPGTRLTVL.

The V and J genes are TRBV7-2 and TRBJ2-1; the match to TRBD2 covers 7 bases. V was pared by 5 bases and J by 0 bases, with 7 bases of the junction left unmatched. CDR3 length equals 16 residues. CDR1 is SGHTA and CDR2 is FQGNSA in the germline V gene. In DNA, the CDR3 is TGTGCCAGCAGCCCCGCCGGGGGGAGCTCCTACAATGAGCAGTTCTTC. The encoded protein is CASSPAGGSSYNEQFF.

The table lists this clone with a few counts. V gene TRBV6-6 combines with J gene TRBJ2-7, with a tentative D call TRBD1 (6 bases). Trimming cost V 7 bases and J 4 bases, with 14 bases left between them. Germline CDR1 is MNHNY and CDR2 is SVGAGI (reference sequence). The CDR3 has 13 residues. The CDR3 region has the DNA TGTGCCAGCAACGACAGGAGAGTGTACGAGCAGTACTTC. Protein: CASNDRRVYEQYF.

This clone was observed a few times. This sequence joins TRBV7-3 and TRBJ2-1, with TRBD2 matching over 11 bases. CDR3 size: 16 residues. Germline V lookup: CDR1 SGHTA, CDR2 FQGTGA. V dropped 2 bases and J dropped 6; count of bases not matched to a gene: 6. The CDR3 DNA sequence: TGTGCCAGCAGCTTAGGGACAGGACTAGCGGGCAATGAGCAGTTCTTC. It specifies CASSLGTGLAGNEQFF.

This clone was counted a few times. The chain employs TRBV5-1 and TRBJ2-1, with a tentative D call TRBD2 (8 bases). Trimming cost V 0 bases and J 9 bases, with 13 bases left between them. CDR1 is SGHRS, CDR2 YFSETQ, per germline. The CDR3 consists of 14 residues. The CDR3 protein is CASSLVAGTVEQFF. CDR3 nucleotides: TGCGCCAGCAGCTTGGTAGCGGGGACAGTTGAGCAGTTCTTC. The full variable domain, with the rest looked up from reference TRBV5-1 and TRBJ2-1, is KAGVTQTPRYLIKTRGQQVTLSCSPISGHRSVSWYQQTPGQGLQFLFEYFSETQRNKGNFPGRFSGRQFSNSRSEMNVSTLELGDSALYLCASSLVAGTVEQFFGPGTRLTVL.

The gene calls are TRBV7-3 and TRBJ2-1; 9 bases are a match to TRBD1. Per germline, CDR1 SGHTA and CDR2 FQGTGA. CDR3 length: 16 residues. Trimming at V came to 5 bases and at J to 6 bases, leaving 11 bases not matched to a gene. The DNA of the CDR3 is TGTGCCAGCAGCCCCACAGGGGACAGGGAAGCCAATGAGCAGTTCTTC. Translating gives CASSPTGDREANEQFF. The full variable domain, with the rest looked up from reference TRBV7-3 and TRBJ2-1, is GAGVSQTPSNKVTEKGKYVELRCDPISGHTALYWYRQSLGQGPEFLIYFQGTGAADDSGLPNDRFFAVRPEGSVSTLKIQRTERGDSAVYLCASSPTGDREANEQFFGPGTRLTVL.

V gene TRBV28 combines with J gene TRBJ1-1; no reliable D call. CDR1 is MDHEN and CDR2 is SYDVKM in the germline V gene. V gave up 10 bases and J gave up 1 base, with 7 bases separating them. The length of the CDR3 is 11 residues. The CDR3 DNA sequence: TGTGCCACCGTTAGGAACACTGAAGCTTTCTTT. It encodes CATVRNTEAFF.

The gene calls are TRBV9 and TRBJ2-1; 7 bases map to TRBD2. Germline V CDR1 and CDR2: SGDLS, YYNGEE. This CDR3 contains 17 residues. V dropped 0 bases and J dropped 0; count of bases not matched to a gene: 6. The CDR3 here is CASSVGGRALSYNEQFF. In DNA form, the CDR3 reads TGTGCCAGCAGCGTAGGGGGGAGGGCTCTCTCCTACAATGAGCAGTTCTTC.

The genes are TRBV7-3 and TRBJ2-1; D may be TRBD1 (6 bases). V shed 1 base and J shed 5 bases, with 9 bases lying between them. This CDR3 has 14 residues. The germline gives CDR1 SGHTA, CDR2 FQGTGA. The CDR3: CASSLRTGNNEQFF. CDR3 nucleotide sequence: TGTGCCAGCAGCTTAAGAACAGGGAACAATGAGCAGTTCTTC.

The chain recombines TRBV23-1 with TRBJ2-5, with 8 bases identical to TRBD1. TRBV23-1 is annotated as an ORF whose role is uncertain. Trimming took 0 bases from V and 6 from J; bases not matched to a gene: 18. The CDR3 sequence is 19 residues long. The CDR3 reads CASSQSCRDRFIVRKTQYF. CDR3 in DNA: TGCGCCAGCAGTCAATCTTGCCGGGACAGGTTTATTGTTCGGAAGACCCAGTACTTC.

The rearrangement uses TRBV5-1 and TRBJ2-1; the match to TRBD2 covers 10 bases. From germline, CDR1 is SGHRS and CDR2 YFSETQ. V dropped 5 bases and J dropped 7; count of bases not matched to a gene: 9. CDR3 size: 15 residues. CDR3 loop: CASSLAGAPVNEQFF. Written as DNA, the CDR3 is TGCGCCAGCAGTCTAGCGGGAGCCCCTGTGAATGAGCAGTTCTTC. Full variable domain (missing parts from reference TRBV5-1 and TRBJ2-1): KAGVTQTPRYLIKTRGQQVTLSCSPISGHRSVSWYQQTPGQGLQFLFEYFSETQRNKGNFPGRFSGRQFSNSRSEMNVSTLELGDSALYLCASSLAGAPVNEQFFGPGTRLTVL.

V gene TRBV9 combines with J gene TRBJ2-5; D is possibly TRBD1 (5 bases). CDR1 and CDR2 (germline): SGDLS, YYNGEE. Trimming cost V 4 bases and J 3 bases, with 19 bases left between them. The CDR3 runs 16 residues. The CDR3 protein is CASSWGGGEGEETQYF. Here the CDR3 DNA reads TGTGCCAGCAGCTGGGGTGGTGGGGAAGGGGAAGAGACCCAGTACTTC.

This clone turned up a few times. The V and J genes are TRBV14 and TRBJ2-5; 8 bases are a match to TRBD1. The V and J ends lost 5 bases and 5 bases, in that order; junction bases with no gene match: 4. Germline V gives CDR1 SGHDN, CDR2 FVKESK. CDR3 length equals 13 residues. The CDR3 sequence is CASSFAGGETQYF. CDR3 bases: TGTGCCAGCAGCTTCGCAGGGGGCGAGACCCAGTACTTC.

V usage is TRBV19 and J usage is TRBJ1-1, with D tentatively TRBD1 (5 bases). Per the germline V gene, CDR1 is LNHDA and CDR2 is SQIVND (reference sequence). The CDR3 extends over 16 amino acids. V was pared by 3 bases and J by 2 bases, with 16 bases between. CDR3 bases: TGTGCCAGTAGTATTAGAAGTGGGCAGGGCAACACTGAAGCTTTCTTT. This gives the protein CASSIRSGQGNTEAFF.